The clone carrying this T cell receptor (beta chain) appeared a few times. Its antigen is undetermined. Other DNA sequences in this specimen translate into the identical CDR3. This sample was included in a study of CD8+ T cells in alopecia areata. Whole-study context: For the treated group, dosing was oral tofacitinib at 5 to 10 mg twice daily.

Treatment described: oral pan-JAK inhibitor, 5-10 mg twice daily. Alopecia areata patients had lesional scalp punch biopsies and peripheral blood taken from them. The V gene lost 4 bases and the J gene lost 3 bases, with 5 bases spanning the gap. The germline CDR1 and CDR2 sequences are SGHDT and YYEEEE. There are 11 residues in the CDR3. The study, taken as a whole, reports: Clonality in the scalp and expanded CD8+ clones ranked among the top 100 were significantly decreased by tofacitinib. Scalp data also include sequences from resident alphabeta T cells of normal skin.

Extracted RNA was reverse transcribed into cDNA, the sequencing template. Clones were read by immunoSEQ multiplex PCR, and TCRdb kept only the in-frame ones, dropping some. In the table there are around 160,000 clones, less than 80% of which are singletons. This sample comprised CD4+ T cells sorted from blood, obtained at week 24, from a patient treated with tofacitinib. The receptor's source is a human donor with alopecia areata. J is TRBJ2-7 and V is TRBV5-6; D gene uncertain. As DNA, the CDR3 is TGTGCCAGCAGCCTGTACTACGAGCAGTACTTC. This sequence encodes CASSLYYEQYF.